Below, 25 T cell receptor beta chains from the same sample are listed, as sequenced in a study of T-cell memory formation after mild COVID-19. Each CDR3 protein is one row after TCRdb ran MiXCR on the 5' RACE reads. The sample comprises tens of thousands of distinct CDR3 sequences, approximately 15% of which are singletons, and 39% rests with the top ten. Sequencing was done on a sample of PBMCs or a T cell subset sorted from them (not recorded which). The receptors derive from a man younger than 35 who had mild COVID-19 (a few samples of this study predate the infection). Cell type and time point are not known.

The rearrangement joins TRBV9 to TRBJ1-3; 10 bases agree with TRBD1. Germline V gene lookup returns CDR1 SGDLS and CDR2 YYNGEE. The V segment lost 2 bases and the J segment 2 bases; nucleotides outside the gene matches: 1. This CDR3 spans 15 amino acids. The CDR3 coding sequence is TGTGCCAGCAGCGTTGGGACAGGGGCTGGAAACACCATATATTTT. Translating gives CASSVGTGAGNTIYF.

This chain joins TRBV7-2 and TRBJ1-1, with a weak D call TRBD1 (5 bases). The CDR3 has 15 residues. Trimming stripped 4 bases from V and 0 bases from J, with 12 bases between. Germline-derived CDR1 and CDR2 are SGHTA and FQGNSA. The CDR3: CASSSAGVMNTEAFF. The DNA of the CDR3 is TGTGCCAGCAGCTCCGCGGGGGTTATGAACACTGAAGCTTTCTTT. Filled out from reference TRBV7-2 and TRBJ1-1, the complete variable domain reads GAGVSQSPSNKVTEKGKDVELRCDPISGHTALYWYRQSLGQGLEFLIYFQGNSAPDKSGLPSDRFSAERTGGSVSTLTIQRTQQEDSAVYLCASSSAGVMNTEAFFGQGTRLTVV.

V gene TRBV7-8 combines with J gene TRBJ2-1; weak D call: TRBD1 (5 bases). Per germline, CDR1 SGHVS and CDR2 FQNEAQ. Trimming took off 5 bases at V and 9 bases at J, with 17 bases between the two ends. This CDR3 region has 14 residues. The CDR3 nucleotides read TGTGCCAGCAGCCCAACCTCAGGGAACCCTGAGCAGTTCTTC. This translates into CASSPTSGNPEQFF.

The genes are TRBV5-1 and TRBJ1-1; D ambiguous. The CDR3 has 15 amino acids. The V end was cut by 0 bases, the J end by 4 bases, with 13 bases between. The germline V gene encodes CDR1 SGHRS and CDR2 YFSETQ. The CDR3 DNA sequence: TGCGCCAGCAGCTTGGTTGGCAGTTGGGCCACTGAAGCTTTCTTT. Protein sequence: CASSLVGSWATEAFF.

The J gene is TRBJ1-2, the V gene TRBV6-1; no clear D. The ends were cut back, 4 bases at V and 7 bases at J, with 16 bases in the middle. In germline, CDR1 is MNHNS, CDR2 SASEGT. The CDR3 runs to 14 residues. CDR3 in DNA: TGTGCCAGCAGTGGACACCGTCCGGGTACTGGCTACACCTTC. It codes for CASSGHRPGTGYTF.

The CDR3 DNA reads TGCGCCAGCAGCCCCTCAAAGGTAGGGTTGTCACCCTACGAGCAGTACTTC. This gives the protein CASSPSKVGLSPYEQYF. The chain recombines TRBV5-1 with TRBJ2-7; D is unclear. This CDR3 is 17 amino acids long. Germline V gene data show CDR1 as SGHRS and CDR2 as YFSETQ. Trimming stripped 4 bases from V and 2 bases from J, with 22 bases between.

This clonotype has a handful of counts. V and J are TRBV4-1 and TRBJ2-3; 7 bases agree with TRBD2. CDR3 length: 16 amino acids. With 4 bases clipped from V and 2 bases from J, the junction kept 9 bases outside the gene matches. Germline lookup yields CDR1 MGHRA and CDR2 YSYEKL. In nucleotides, the CDR3 is TGCGCCAGCAGCCCAGGACTAGGCGCTCTCACAGATACGCAGTATTTT. Protein product: CASSPGLGALTDTQYF.

The sample holds a few counts of this clonotype. The chain links TRBV29-1 to TRBJ1-1; D is unclear. The germline V gene encodes CDR1 SQVTM and CDR2 ANQGSEA. The CDR3 has 14 residues. Trimming took 0 bases from V and 4 from J, leaving 12 bases between them. The CDR3 loop is CSVEDQDGSTEAFF. The CDR3 DNA follows: TGCAGCGTTGAAGATCAGGACGGGAGCACTGAAGCTTTCTTT.

This clonotype showed up many times. The chain carries TRBV6-2 or TRBV6-3 and TRBJ2-7; unclear D gene. V lost 0 bases and J lost 5, with 2 bases in between. The CDR3 has 11 amino acids. Germline CDR1 MNHEY, CDR2 SVGEGT. The DNA for the CDR3 is TGTGCCAGCAGTTACTCGAACGAGCAGTACTTC. Its translation is CASSYSNEQYF.

The rearrangement uses TRBV7-6 and TRBJ2-1, with 10 bases aligning to TRBD2. With V trimmed by 2 bases and J by 4 bases, 8 bases remained unmatched. The CDR3 runs 17 residues. Per germline, CDR1 SGHVS and CDR2 FNYEAQ. CDR3 region: CASSLQPSGGPYNEQFF. CDR3 sequence (DNA): TGTGCCAGCAGCTTACAGCCTAGCGGGGGCCCGTACAATGAGCAGTTCTTC.

The chain carries TRBV7-6 and TRBJ1-1, with D possibly being TRBD1 (5 bases). The V gene lost 1 base and the J gene lost 4 bases, with 13 bases spanning the gap. Germline V CDR1 and CDR2: SGHVS, FNYEAQ. The CDR3 length is 15 residues. The CDR3 here is CASSLDGGWGTEAFF. CDR3 nucleotide sequence: TGTGCCAGCAGCTTAGACGGGGGTTGGGGCACTGAAGCTTTCTTT.

The sample holds many counts of this clonotype. This chain links TRBV4-3 with TRBJ1-1, with 9 positions matching TRBD1. CDR1 LGHNA and CDR2 YSLEER come from the germline V gene. The CDR3 length is 14 residues. V lost 4 bases, J lost 6 bases, and 6 bases stayed unmatched. CDR3 sequence: CASSPDRGKPEAFF. The CDR3 nucleotides are TGCGCCAGCAGCCCGGACAGGGGAAAACCTGAAGCTTTCTTT.

V gene TRBV9 combines with J gene TRBJ1-2; D perhaps matches TRBD1 (6 bases). Trimming removed 4 bases from V and 4 bases from J, with 11 bases in between. From germline, CDR1 is SGDLS and CDR2 YYNGEE. The CDR3 totals 13 residues. The CDR3 region has the DNA TGTGCCAGCAGCCAGGACAGCGCCTATGGCTACACCTTC. It translates to CASSQDSAYGYTF.

In this sample, this clonotype turned up a few times. This chain connects TRBV4-3 to TRBJ2-2, with 9 nucleotides matching TRBD2. V lost 1 base, J lost 0 bases, and 6 bases stayed unmatched. This CDR3 has 18 amino acids. Germline V gene lookup returns CDR1 LGHNA and CDR2 YSLEER. As DNA, the CDR3 is TGCGCCAGCAGCCAAGCTAGCGGGGCATACGCGAACACCGGGGAGCTGTTTTTT. As protein: CASSQASGAYANTGELFF.

The CDR3 protein is CDLLRDRDSYEQYF. CDR3 bases: TGTGATCTACTCCGGGACAGAGACTCCTACGAGCAGTACTTC. V usage is TRBV7-9 and J usage is TRBJ2-7, with 7 bases lining up with TRBD1. CDR3 length equals 14 residues. Germline V gene data show CDR1 as SEHNR and CDR2 as FQNEAQ (reference sequence).

The sample holds many counts of this clonotype. V and J are TRBV4-3 and TRBJ2-6, with 9 bases identical to TRBD1. Germline CDR1 LGHNA, CDR2 YSLEER. The J segment lost 0 bases and the V segment lost 4 bases, leaving 7 bases of the junction unmatched. The CDR3 consists of 18 residues. The CDR3: CASSPRDREHSGANVLTF. CDR3 nucleotide sequence: TGCGCCAGCAGCCCCCGGGACAGGGAACACTCTGGGGCCAACGTCCTGACTTTC.

The sample holds a few counts of this clonotype. The V and J genes are TRBV4-3 and TRBJ1-1; D ambiguous. The CDR3 length is 14 residues. V was cut by 4 bases and J by 0 bases, with 9 bases left in between. Germline lookup yields CDR1 LGHNA and CDR2 YSLEER. The CDR3 is CASSPRTLNTEAFF. CDR3 nucleotides: TGCGCCAGCAGCCCCCGGACCTTGAACACTGAAGCTTTCTTT.

CDR3 in DNA: TGTGCCAGCAGTTCGAGACTTTATCAGCCCCAGCATTTT. Amino acids: CASSSRLYQPQHF. J is TRBJ1-5 and V is TRBV27, with D hard to call. With 4 bases removed from V and 5 bases from J, the gap between germline ends came to 9 bases. CDR1 MNHEY and CDR2 SMNVEV come from the germline V gene (reference sequence). The CDR3 has 13 amino acids.

The CDR3 protein is CACNREQFF. The CDR3 DNA reads as TGTGCCTGCAATAGGGAGCAGTTCTTC. This rearrangement joins TRBV2 to TRBJ2-1; D remains unclear. CDR3 length: 9 residues. Germline V gives CDR1 SNHLY, CDR2 FYNNEI. Deletions cut 11 bases from V and 10 bases from J, with 9 bases between.

This clonotype was counted a few times. V usage is TRBV20-1 and J usage is TRBJ2-5; D is perhaps TRBD1 or TRBD2 (5 bases each). The CDR3 contains 12 residues. Germline CDR1 DFQATT, CDR2 SNEGSKA (reference sequence). V was clipped by 3 bases and J by 11 bases, with 16 bases between them. The CDR3 DNA is TGCAGTGCTAGTATGCCGGCGAGGGGTCAGTACTTC. The encoded protein is CSASMPARGQYF.

In this sample, this clonotype turned up many times. The chain combines TRBV6-4 with TRBJ2-3; possible D gene TRBD1, 6 bases. Trimming took off 2 bases at V and 1 base at J, with 13 bases between the two ends. The CDR3 length is 16 residues. The germline CDR1 and CDR2 sequences are MRHNA and SNTAGT. The CDR3: CASSDKTGSGTDTQYF. The CDR3 DNA reads as TGTGCCAGCAGTGACAAAACAGGGAGCGGCACAGATACGCAGTATTTT.

This clonotype was counted at least ten times. The chain joins TRBV20-1 to TRBJ2-7; no definite D call. The V and J ends lost 1 base and 2 bases respectively, with 9 bases between them. The germline CDR1 and CDR2 sequences are DFQATT and SNEGSKA (reference sequence). The CDR3 has 13 residues. CDR3 loop: CSARGGLAYEQYF. The CDR3 DNA sequence: TGCAGTGCTAGAGGCGGTCTAGCCTACGAGCAGTACTTC.

In its sample, this clonotype was seen a few times. V gene TRBV5-6 combines with J gene TRBJ2-1, with D perhaps TRBD1 (5 bases). The CDR3 has 15 amino acids. CDR1 and CDR2 (germline): SGHDT, YYEEEE. V lost 2 bases and J lost 1, with 10 bases in between. The CDR3 DNA reads as TGTGCCAGCAGCTTCAGGGTCCGGTCCTACAATGAGCAGTTCTTC. Residues: CASSFRVRSYNEQFF.

The rearrangement links TRBV4-2 to TRBJ2-7; the match to TRBD2 covers 7 bases. The CDR3 is 15 residues long. With 2 bases clipped from V and 5 bases from J, the junction kept 9 bases outside the gene matches. The germline V gene has CDR1 LGHNA and CDR2 YNFKEQ. CDR3 bases: TGTGCCAGCAGCCAAACCCCCCAGGGAGGGGACGAGCAGTACTTC. This translates into CASSQTPQGGDEQYF.

This chain joins TRBV5-1 and TRBJ1-1, with 7 bases matching TRBD1. The CDR3 is made up of 15 amino acids. Germline CDR1 reads SGHRS; CDR2 reads YFSETQ. The V and J ends lost 3 bases and 8 bases, in that order; junction bases with no gene match: 13. The CDR3 here is CASSWSGTDMTEAFF. The CDR3 region has the DNA TGCGCCAGCAGCTGGTCCGGGACAGATATGACCGAAGCTTTCTTT.